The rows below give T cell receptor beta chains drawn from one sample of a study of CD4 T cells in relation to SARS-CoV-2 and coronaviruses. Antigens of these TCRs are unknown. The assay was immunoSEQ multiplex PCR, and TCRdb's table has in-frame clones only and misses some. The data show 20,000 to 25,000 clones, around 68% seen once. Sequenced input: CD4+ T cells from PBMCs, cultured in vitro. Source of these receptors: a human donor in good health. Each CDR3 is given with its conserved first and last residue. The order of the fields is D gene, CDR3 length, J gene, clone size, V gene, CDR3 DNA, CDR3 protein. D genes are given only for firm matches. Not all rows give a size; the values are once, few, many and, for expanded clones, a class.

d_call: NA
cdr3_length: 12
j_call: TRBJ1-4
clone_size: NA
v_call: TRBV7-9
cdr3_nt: TGTGCCAGCAGCCCCTGGCCTGGGAAACTGTTTTTT
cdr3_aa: CASSPWPGKLFF

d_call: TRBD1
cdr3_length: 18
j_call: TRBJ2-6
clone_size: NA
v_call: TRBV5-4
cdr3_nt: TGTGCCAGCAACCCCTTAGGGGGCGGCCTCTCTGGGGCCAACGTCCTGACTTTC
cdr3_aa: CASNPLGGGLSGANVLTF

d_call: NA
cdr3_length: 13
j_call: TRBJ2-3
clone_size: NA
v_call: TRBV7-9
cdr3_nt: TGTGCCAGCAGCGTGACTCCTCCGGATACGCAGTATTTT
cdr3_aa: CASSVTPPDTQYF

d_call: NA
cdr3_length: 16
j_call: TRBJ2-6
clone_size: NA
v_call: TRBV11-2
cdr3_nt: TGTGCCAGCAGCTTTGGCGACACCTCTGGGGCCAACGTCCTGACTTTC
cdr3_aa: CASSFGDTSGANVLTF

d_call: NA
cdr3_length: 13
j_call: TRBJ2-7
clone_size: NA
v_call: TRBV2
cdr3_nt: TGTGCCAGCAAGCGGCCCTACTCCTACGAGCAGTACTTC
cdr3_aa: CASKRPYSYEQYF

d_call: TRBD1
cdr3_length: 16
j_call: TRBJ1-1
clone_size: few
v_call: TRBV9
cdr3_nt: TGTGCCAGCAGCACCCGACAGGGTCCCCTGAACACTGAAGCTTTCTTT
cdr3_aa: CASSTRQGPLNTEAFF

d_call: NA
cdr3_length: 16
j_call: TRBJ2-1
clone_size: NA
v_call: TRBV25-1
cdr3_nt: TGTGCCAGCAGTGTAACCAACCCCAGCTCCTACAATGAGCAGTTCTTC
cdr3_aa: CASSVTNPSSYNEQFF

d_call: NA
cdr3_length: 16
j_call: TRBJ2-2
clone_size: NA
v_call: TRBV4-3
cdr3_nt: TGCGCCAGCAGCCAAGAAGGGGGGGCCCACACCGGGGAGCTGTTTTTT
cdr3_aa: CASSQEGGAHTGELFF

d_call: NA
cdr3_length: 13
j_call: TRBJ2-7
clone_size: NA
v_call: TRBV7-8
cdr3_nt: TGTGCCAGCAGCCAGGCCCCGGGTTACGAGCAGTACTTC
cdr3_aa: CASSQAPGYEQYF

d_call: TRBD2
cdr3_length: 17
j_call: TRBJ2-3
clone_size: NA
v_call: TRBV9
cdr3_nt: TGTGCCAGCAGCGTAGAGGGTAGCGGGGGGGCCACAGATACGCAGTATTTT
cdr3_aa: CASSVEGSGGATDTQYF

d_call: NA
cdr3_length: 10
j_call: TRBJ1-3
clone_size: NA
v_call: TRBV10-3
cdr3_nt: TGTGCCATCGGGGGAAACACCATATATTTT
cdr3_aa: CAIGGNTIYF

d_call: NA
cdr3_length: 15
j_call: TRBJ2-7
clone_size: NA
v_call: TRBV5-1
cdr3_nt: TGCGCCAGCAGCTTGGGTGGGGAAGGTCCCCGGTCGCAGTACTTC
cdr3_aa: CASSLGGEGPRSQYF

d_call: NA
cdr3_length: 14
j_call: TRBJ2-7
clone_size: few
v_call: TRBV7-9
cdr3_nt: TGTGCCAGCAGCTTCGCGGGACTCGCGGTCGAGCAGTACTTC
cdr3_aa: CASSFAGLAVEQYF

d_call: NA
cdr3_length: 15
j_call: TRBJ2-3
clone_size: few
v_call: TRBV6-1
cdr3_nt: TGTGCCAGCAGTGAAGCGGGGGCCCGCACAGATACGCAGTATTTT
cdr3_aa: CASSEAGARTDTQYF

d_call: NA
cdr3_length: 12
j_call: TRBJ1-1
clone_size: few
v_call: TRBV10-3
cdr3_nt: TGTGCCATCAGTGACTGGCCCCTTGAAGCTTTCTTT
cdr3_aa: CAISDWPLEAFF

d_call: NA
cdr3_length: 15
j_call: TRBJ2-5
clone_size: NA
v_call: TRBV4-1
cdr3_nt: TGCGCCAGCAGCCAACGCACCAGCGGCAGGGAGACCCAGTACTTC
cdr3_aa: CASSQRTSGRETQYF

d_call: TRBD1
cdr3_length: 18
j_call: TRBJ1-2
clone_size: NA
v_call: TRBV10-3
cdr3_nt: TGTGCCATCAGTGAGTCATCGGGACAGGGGGCTTTCCGAGATGGCTACACCTTC
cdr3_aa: CAISESSGQGAFRDGYTF

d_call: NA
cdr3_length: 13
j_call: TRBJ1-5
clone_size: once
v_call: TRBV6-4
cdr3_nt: TGTGCCAGCAGTGAACAGAGGGGTCAGCCCCAGCATTTT
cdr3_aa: CASSEQRGQPQHF

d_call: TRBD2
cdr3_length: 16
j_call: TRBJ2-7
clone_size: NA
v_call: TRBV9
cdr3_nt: TGTGCCAGCAGCGTAGAGGGTTCGGGAGGCGTAAACGAGCAGTACTTC
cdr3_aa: CASSVEGSGGVNEQYF

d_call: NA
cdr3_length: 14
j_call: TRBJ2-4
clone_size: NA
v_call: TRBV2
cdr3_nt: TGTGCCAGCCGTGGATGGGGCCGCAAAAACATTCAGTACTTC
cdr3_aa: CASRGWGRKNIQYF

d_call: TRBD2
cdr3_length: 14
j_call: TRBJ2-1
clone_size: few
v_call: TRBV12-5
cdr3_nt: TGTGCTAGTGGTTTGTGGACTAGCGGTAATGAGCAGTTCTTC
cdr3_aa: CASGLWTSGNEQFF